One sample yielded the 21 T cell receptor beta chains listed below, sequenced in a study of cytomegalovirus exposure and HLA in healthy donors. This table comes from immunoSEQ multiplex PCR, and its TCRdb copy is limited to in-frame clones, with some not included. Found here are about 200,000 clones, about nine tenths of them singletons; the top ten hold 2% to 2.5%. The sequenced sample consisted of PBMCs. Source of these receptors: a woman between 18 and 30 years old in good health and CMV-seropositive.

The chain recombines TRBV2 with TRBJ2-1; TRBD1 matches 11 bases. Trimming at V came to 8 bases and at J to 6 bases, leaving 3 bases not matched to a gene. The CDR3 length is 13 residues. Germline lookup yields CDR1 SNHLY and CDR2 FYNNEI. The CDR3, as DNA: TGTGCCAGCCCTGGACAGGGGGCCAATGAGCAGTTCTTC. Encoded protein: CASPGQGANEQFF.

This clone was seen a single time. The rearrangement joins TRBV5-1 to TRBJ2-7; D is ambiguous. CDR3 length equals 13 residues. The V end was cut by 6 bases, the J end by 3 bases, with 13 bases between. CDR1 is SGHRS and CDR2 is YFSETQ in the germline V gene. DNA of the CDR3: TGCGCCAGCACCGTAGAACAGTACTACGAGCAGTACTTC. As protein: CASTVEQYYEQYF.

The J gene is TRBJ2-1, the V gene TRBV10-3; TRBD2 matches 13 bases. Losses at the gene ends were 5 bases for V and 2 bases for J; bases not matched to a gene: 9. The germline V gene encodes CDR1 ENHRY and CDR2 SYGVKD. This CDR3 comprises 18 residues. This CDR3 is CAISKLAGGPQTYNEQFF. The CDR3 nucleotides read TGTGCCATCAGTAAACTAGCGGGAGGGCCACAGACCTACAATGAGCAGTTCTTC.

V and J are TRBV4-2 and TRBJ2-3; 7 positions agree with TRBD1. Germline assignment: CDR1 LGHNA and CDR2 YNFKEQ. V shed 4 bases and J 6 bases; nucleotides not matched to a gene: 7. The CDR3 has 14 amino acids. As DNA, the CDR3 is TGTGCCAGCAGCCTAGAGACAGGGTTTGATACGCAGTATTTT. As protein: CASSLETGFDTQYF.

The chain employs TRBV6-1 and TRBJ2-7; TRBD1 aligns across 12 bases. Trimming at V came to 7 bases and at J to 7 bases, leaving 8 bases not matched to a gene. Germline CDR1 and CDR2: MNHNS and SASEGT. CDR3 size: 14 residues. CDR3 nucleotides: TGTGCCAGCACCCCGGGACAGGGGGCGGGGGAGCAGTACTTC. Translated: CASTPGQGAGEQYF.

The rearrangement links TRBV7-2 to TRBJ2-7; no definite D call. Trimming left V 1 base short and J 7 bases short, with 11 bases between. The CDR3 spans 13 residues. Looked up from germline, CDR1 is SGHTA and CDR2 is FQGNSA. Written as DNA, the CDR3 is TGTGCCAGCAGCTTAGAGTCAGGTTGGGAGCAGTACTTC. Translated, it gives CASSLESGWEQYF.

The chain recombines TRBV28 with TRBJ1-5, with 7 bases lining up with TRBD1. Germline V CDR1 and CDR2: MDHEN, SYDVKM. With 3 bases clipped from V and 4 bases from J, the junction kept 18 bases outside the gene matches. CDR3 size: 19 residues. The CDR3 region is CASSFLTYRGRKENQPQHF. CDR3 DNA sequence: TGTGCCAGCAGTTTCTTGACATACAGGGGCCGTAAAGAAAATCAGCCCCAGCATTTT.

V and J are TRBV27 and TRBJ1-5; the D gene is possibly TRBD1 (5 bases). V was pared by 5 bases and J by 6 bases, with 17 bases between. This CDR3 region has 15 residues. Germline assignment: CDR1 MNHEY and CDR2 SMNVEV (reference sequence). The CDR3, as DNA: TGTGCCAGCAGTCTTACAGGTGGCCTCGGTCAGCCCCAGCATTTT. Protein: CASSLTGGLGQPQHF.

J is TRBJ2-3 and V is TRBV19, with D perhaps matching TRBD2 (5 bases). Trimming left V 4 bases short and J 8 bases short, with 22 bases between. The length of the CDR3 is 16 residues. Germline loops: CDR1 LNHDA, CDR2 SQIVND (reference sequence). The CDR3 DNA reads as TGTGCCAGTAGTAATCCCACCACTAGGACGGGGATTACGCAGTATTTT. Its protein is CASSNPTTRTGITQYF. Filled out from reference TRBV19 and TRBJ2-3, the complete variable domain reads DGGITQSPKYLFRKEGQNVTLSCEQNLNHDAMYWYRQDPGQGLRLIYYSQIVNDFQKGDIAEGYSVSREKKESFPLTVTSAQKNPTAFYLCASSNPTTRTGITQYFGPGTRLTVL.

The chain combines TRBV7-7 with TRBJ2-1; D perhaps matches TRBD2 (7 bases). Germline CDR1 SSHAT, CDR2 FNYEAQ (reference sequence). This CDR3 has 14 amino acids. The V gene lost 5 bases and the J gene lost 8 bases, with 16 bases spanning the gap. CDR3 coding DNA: TGTGCCAGCAGCGACGGAGGGGGGGGTCATGAGCAGTTCTTC. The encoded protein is CASSDGGGGHEQFF.

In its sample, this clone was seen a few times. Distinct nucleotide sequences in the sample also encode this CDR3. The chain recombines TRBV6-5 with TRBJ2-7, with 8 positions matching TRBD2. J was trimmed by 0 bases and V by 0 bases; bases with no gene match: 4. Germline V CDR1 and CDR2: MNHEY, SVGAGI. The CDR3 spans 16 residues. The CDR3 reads CASSYSGTSSSYEQYF. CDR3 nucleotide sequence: TGTGCCAGCAGTTACTCCGGGACTAGTAGCTCCTACGAGCAGTACTTC.

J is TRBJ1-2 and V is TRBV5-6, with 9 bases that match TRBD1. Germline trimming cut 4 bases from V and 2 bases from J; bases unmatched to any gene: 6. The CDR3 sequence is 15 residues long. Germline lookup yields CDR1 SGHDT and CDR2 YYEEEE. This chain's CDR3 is CASSAGTGINYGYTF. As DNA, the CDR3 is TGTGCCAGCAGCGCAGGGACAGGGATAAACTATGGCTACACCTTC.

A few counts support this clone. CDR3 region: CASSSAGRQGGTDTQYF. In DNA, the CDR3 is TGTGCCAGTAGTAGCGCGGGGAGACAGGGGGGCACAGATACGCAGTATTTT. The chain combines TRBV19 with TRBJ2-3; 9 bases are a match to TRBD1. The germline V gene has CDR1 LNHDA and CDR2 SQIVND (reference sequence). The CDR3 is 17 amino acids. V lost 4 bases and J lost 1; bases outside the gene matches: 9.

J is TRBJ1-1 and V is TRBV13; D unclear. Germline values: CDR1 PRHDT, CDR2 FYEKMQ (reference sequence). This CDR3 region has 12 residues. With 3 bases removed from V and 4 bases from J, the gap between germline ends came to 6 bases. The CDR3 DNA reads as TGTGCCAGCAGCTTCTTCGGCACTGAAGCTTTCTTT. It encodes CASSFFGTEAFF.

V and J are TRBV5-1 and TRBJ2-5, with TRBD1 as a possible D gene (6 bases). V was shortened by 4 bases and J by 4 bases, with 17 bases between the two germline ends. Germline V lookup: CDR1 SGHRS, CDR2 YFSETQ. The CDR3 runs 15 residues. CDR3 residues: CASSLVGGLTETQYF. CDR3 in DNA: TGCGCCAGCAGCCTGGTAGGGGGATTGACAGAGACCCAGTACTTC.

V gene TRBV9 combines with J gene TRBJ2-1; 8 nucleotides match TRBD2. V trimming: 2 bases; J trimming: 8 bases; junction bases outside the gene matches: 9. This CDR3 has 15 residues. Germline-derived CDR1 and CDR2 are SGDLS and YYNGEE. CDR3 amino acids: CASSVRTSRSDEQFF. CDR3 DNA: TGTGCCAGCAGCGTGAGGACTAGCAGGAGCGATGAGCAGTTCTTC.

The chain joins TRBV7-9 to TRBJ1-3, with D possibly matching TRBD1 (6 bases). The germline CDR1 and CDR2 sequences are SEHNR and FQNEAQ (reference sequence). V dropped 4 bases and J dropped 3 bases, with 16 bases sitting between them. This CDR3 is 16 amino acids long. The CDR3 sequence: CASSYPGDQGGNTIYF. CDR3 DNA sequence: TGTGCCAGCAGCTACCCAGGGGATCAAGGTGGAAACACCATATATTTT.

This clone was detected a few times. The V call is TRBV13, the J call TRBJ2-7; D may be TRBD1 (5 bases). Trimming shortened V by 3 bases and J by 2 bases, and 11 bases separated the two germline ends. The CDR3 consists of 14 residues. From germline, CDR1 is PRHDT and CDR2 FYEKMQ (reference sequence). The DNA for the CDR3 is TGTGCCAGCAGCTTTCAGGGCGCAACCTACGAGCAGTACTTC. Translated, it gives CASSFQGATYEQYF.

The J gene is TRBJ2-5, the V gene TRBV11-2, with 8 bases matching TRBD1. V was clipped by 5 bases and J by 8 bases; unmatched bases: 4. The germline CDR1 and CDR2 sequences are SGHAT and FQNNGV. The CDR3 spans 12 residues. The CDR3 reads CASSMTGETQYF. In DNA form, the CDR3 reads TGTGCCAGCAGCATGACAGGGGAAACCCAGTACTTC. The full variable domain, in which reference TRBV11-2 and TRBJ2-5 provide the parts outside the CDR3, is EAGVAQSPRYKIIEKRQSVAFWCNPISGHATLYWYQQILGQGPKLLIQFQNNGVVDDSQLPKDRFSAERLKGVDSTLKIQPAKLEDSAVYLCASSMTGETQYFGPGTRLLVL.

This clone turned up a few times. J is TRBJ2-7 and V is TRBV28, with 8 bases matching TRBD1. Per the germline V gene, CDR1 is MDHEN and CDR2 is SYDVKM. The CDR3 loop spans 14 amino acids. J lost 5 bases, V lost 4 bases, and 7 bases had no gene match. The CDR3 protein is CASSSTGGWNEQYF. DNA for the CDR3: TGTGCCAGCAGTTCCACAGGGGGGTGGAACGAGCAGTACTTC. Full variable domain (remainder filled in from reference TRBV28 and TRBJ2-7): DVKVTQSSRYLVKRTGEKVFLECVQDMDHENMFWYRQDPGLGLRLIYFSYDVKMKEKGDIPEGYSVSREKKERFSLILESASTNQTSMYLCASSSTGGWNEQYFGPGTRLTVT.

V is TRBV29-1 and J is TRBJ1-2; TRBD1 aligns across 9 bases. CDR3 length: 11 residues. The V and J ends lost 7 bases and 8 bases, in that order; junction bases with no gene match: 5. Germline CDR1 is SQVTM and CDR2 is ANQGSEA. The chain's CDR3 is CSGTGVEGYTF. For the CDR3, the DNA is TGCAGCGGGACAGGGGTTGAGGGCTACACCTTC.